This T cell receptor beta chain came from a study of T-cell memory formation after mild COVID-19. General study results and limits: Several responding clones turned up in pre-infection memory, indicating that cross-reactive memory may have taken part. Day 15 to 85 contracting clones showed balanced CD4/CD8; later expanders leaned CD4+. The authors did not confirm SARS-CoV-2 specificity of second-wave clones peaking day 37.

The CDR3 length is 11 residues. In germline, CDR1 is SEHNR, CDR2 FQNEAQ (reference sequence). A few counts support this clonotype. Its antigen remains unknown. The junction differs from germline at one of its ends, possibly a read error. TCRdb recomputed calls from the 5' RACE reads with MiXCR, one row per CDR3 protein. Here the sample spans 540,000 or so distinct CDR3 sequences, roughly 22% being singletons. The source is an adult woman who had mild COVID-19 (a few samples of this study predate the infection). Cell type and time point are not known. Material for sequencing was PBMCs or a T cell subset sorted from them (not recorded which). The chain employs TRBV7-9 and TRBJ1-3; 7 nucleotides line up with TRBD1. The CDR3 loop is CASSSTGILHF. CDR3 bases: TGTGCCAGCAGCTCGACAGGGATCCTGCATTTT.